A selection of T cell receptor beta chains follows, all from one sample in a study of blood T cell repertoires in COVID-19. Assay used: immunoSEQ multiplex PCR; TCRdb lists only in-frame clones, some missing. The sample lists about 360,000 clones; roughly 86% were seen once. Sample: PBMCs or T cells enriched from blood (not recorded which). All receptors come from a man aged 30 to 39 who had recovered from COVID-19. Each CDR3 is given with its conserved first and last residue. D genes are given only for firm matches. Clone sizes are given selectively: once, few, many, or a class where the clone is expanded.

>TRBV11-3|TRBJ2-2|NA|NA
CASSQNRVTGELFF
TGTGCCAGCAGCCAGAACAGGGTTACCGGGGAGCTGTTTTTT
>TRBV12-3/TRBV12-4|TRBJ1-5|NA|NA
CASTASGPQHF
TGTGCCAGCACTGCATCCGGGCCCCAGCATTTT
>TRBV5-5|TRBJ1-1|NA|NA
CASSFAGVTEAFF
TGTGCCAGCAGCTTCGCGGGGGTCACTGAAGCTTTCTTT
>TRBV30|TRBJ2-2|NA|NA
CAWSVTRSVLRGTGELFF
TGTGCCTGGAGTGTTACCCGATCGGTACTGCGGGGCACCGGGGAGCTGTTTTTT
>TRBV7-2|TRBJ1-2|TRBD1|NA
CASSPVGTGEYGYTF
TGTGCCAGCAGCCCGGTCGGGACAGGGGAGTATGGCTACACCTTC
>TRBV29-1|TRBJ1-1|NA|few
CSVLQDKGILLMNTEAFF
TGCAGCGTACTTCAGGACAAGGGGATCCTCTTGATGAACACTGAAGCTTTCTTT
>TRBV5-1|TRBJ2-2|NA|NA
CASSLEGTNTGELFF
TGCGCCAGCAGCTTGGAGGGGACGAACACCGGGGAGCTGTTTTTT
>TRBV10-3|TRBJ1-5|TRBD1|NA
CAIRQGANQPQHF
TGTGCCATCAGGCAGGGGGCGAATCAGCCCCAGCATTTT
>TRBV7-9|TRBJ1-5|NA|NA
CASSSERGEQPQHF
TGTGCCAGCAGCTCCGAACGTGGAGAACAGCCCCAGCATTTT
>TRBV27|TRBJ1-2|TRBD1|NA
CASSSTGGAYGYTF
TGTGCCAGCAGTTCTACAGGGGGTGCCTATGGCTACACCTTC
>TRBV19|TRBJ1-5|TRBD1|NA
CASSILDRASGPQHF
TGTGCCAGTAGTATCCTAGACAGGGCGTCTGGGCCCCAGCATTTT
>TRBV5-5|TRBJ2-1|NA|NA
CASSFEGGSYNEQFF
TGTGCCAGCAGCTTTGAGGGAGGCTCCTACAATGAGCAGTTCTTC
>TRBV9|TRBJ1-2|TRBD1|NA
CASSVASGGQGYGYTF
TGTGCCAGCAGCGTAGCTAGCGGCGGACAGGGGTATGGCTACACCTTC
>TRBV29-1|TRBJ1-1|NA|few
CSVSRDIAFEAFF
TGCAGCGTTAGCCGTGACATCGCCTTTGAAGCTTTCTTT
>TRBV3-1/TRBV3-2|TRBJ1-1|NA|NA
CASRSRVIQGEAFF
TGTGCCAGCAGGTCCAGGGTTATTCAGGGTGAAGCTTTCTTT
>TRBV6-6|TRBJ1-2|TRBD1|NA
CASTFSGQGGNGYTF
TGTGCCAGCACCTTCTCCGGACAGGGGGGGAATGGCTACACCTTC
>TRBV10-3|TRBJ2-1|TRBD2|NA
CAIRRGEDNEQFF
TGTGCCATCAGGCGGGGGGAAGACAATGAGCAGTTCTTC
>TRBV12-3/TRBV12-4|TRBJ2-5|NA|NA
CASKEVGETQYF
TGTGCCAGCAAGGAGGTCGGGGAGACCCAGTACTTC
>TRBV5-1|TRBJ2-7|NA|few
CASSPDPTRTYEQYF
TGCGCCAGCAGCCCCGACCCGACTAGGACCTACGAGCAGTACTTC
>TRBV25-1|TRBJ1-1|TRBD1|NA
CASSEFDPGGSDTEAFF
TGTGCCAGCAGTGAATTCGACCCAGGGGGATCGGACACTGAAGCTTTCTTT
>TRBV9|TRBJ2-5|TRBD2|once
CASSVSGAWETQYF
TGTGCCAGCAGCGTCAGCGGGGCCTGGGAGACCCAGTACTTC
>TRBV12-5|TRBJ1-4|NA|NA
CASYENRVGDEKLFF
TGTGCTAGCTACGAAAACAGGGTGGGGGATGAAAAACTGTTTTTT
>TRBV5-1|TRBJ1-3|NA|NA
CASSSLGQASGNTIYF
TGCGCCAGCAGCTCCTTGGGGCAGGCCTCTGGAAACACCATATATTTT
>TRBV10-1|TRBJ2-1|TRBD1|NA
CASSGGQGSYNEQFF
TGCGCCAGCAGTGGAGGACAGGGGTCCTACAATGAGCAGTTCTTC
>TRBV19|TRBJ1-5|TRBD1|NA
CASSTQGPNQPQHF
TGTGCCAGTAGTACACAGGGGCCCAATCAGCCCCAGCATTTT
>TRBV9|TRBJ1-5|NA|NA
CASSPGGVNQPQHF
TGTGCCAGCAGCCCGGGGGGGGTTAATCAGCCCCAGCATTTT
>TRBV7-9|TRBJ2-7|NA|NA
CASSFSSGHRSYEQYF
TGTGCCAGCAGCTTTTCGTCCGGACATCGCTCCTACGAGCAGTACTTC
>TRBV20-1|TRBJ2-7|NA|NA
CSASVHGIAEQYF
TGCAGTGCTAGTGTACACGGGATCGCCGAGCAGTACTTC
>TRBV4-3|TRBJ1-5|NA|NA
CASSPYGTRGNQPQHF
TGCGCCAGCAGCCCTTACGGGACAAGAGGCAATCAGCCCCAGCATTTT
>TRBV11-2|TRBJ2-3|NA|NA
CASSPRGGTTDTQYF
TGTGCCAGCAGCCCCCGAGGGGGAACGACAGATACGCAGTATTTT
>TRBV13|TRBJ1-6|TRBD1|once
CASSLGQVRNSPLHF
TGTGCCAGCAGCTTGGGACAGGTGAGAAATTCACCCCTCCACTTT
>TRBV27|TRBJ1-1|TRBD1|NA
CASSLEGQGRTEAFF
TGTGCCAGCAGTTTGGAGGGACAGGGGAGGACTGAAGCTTTCTTT
>TRBV7-6|TRBJ2-3|TRBD2|NA
CASSLVTAGGPGFTDTQYF
TGTGCCAGCAGCTTAGTAACGGCGGGGGGCCCGGGTTTCACAGATACGCAGTATTTT
>TRBV27|TRBJ1-5|NA|once
CASSSLPLEPQHF
TGTGCCAGCAGTTCCCTGCCTTTAGAGCCCCAGCATTTT
>TRBV11-1|TRBJ2-1|TRBD1|NA
CASSLITGQGYNEQFF
TGTGCCAGCAGCCTAATTACGGGACAGGGCTACAATGAGCAGTTCTTC
>TRBV9|TRBJ2-1|TRBD1|NA
CASSPLTRDRVYNEQFF
TGTGCCAGCAGCCCCCTCACCCGGGACAGGGTATACAATGAGCAGTTCTTC
>TRBV4-2|TRBJ2-3|NA|once
CASSQDKRDTQYF
TGTGCCAGCAGCCAAGATAAGAGGGATACGCAGTATTTT